The sequence of this TCR beta chain was determined in a study of blood T cell repertoires in COVID-19. Overall study context: Acute-phase and convalescent COVID-19 samples originated in the United States, Italy and Spain. T cells, B-cell-depleted T cells, or PBMCs provided the cDNA or gDNA that served as material.

CDR1 SNHLY and CDR2 FYNNEI come from the germline V gene. This CDR3 comprises 13 residues. Trimming took 4 bases from V and 2 from J, leaving 8 bases between them. Only in-frame clones appear in the TCRdb table, and some are missing; sequencing was by immunoSEQ multiplex PCR. Seen here are roughly 280,000 clones, roughly 83% observed once, and the top ten hold around 4.5%. This receptor was taken from a man in his fifties or sixties who had recovered from COVID-19. The rearrangement links TRBV2 to TRBJ1-2; tentatively, D is TRBD1 (5 bases). The sample taken for sequencing was peripheral blood. DNA for the CDR3: TGTGCCAGCAGTGGACAGATCAACTATGGCTACACCTTC. Protein: CASSGQINYGYTF.